Listed below are T cell receptor beta chains from one sample, sequenced in a study of CD8 T cells in Susac syndrome. A single record per CDR3 protein comes from TCRdb applying MiXCR to the immunoSEQ multiplex PCR reads. The sample has 50,000 to 55,000 distinct CDR3 sequences; roughly 94% are singletons. Specimen: CD8+ T cells from PBMCs. Every receptor here comes from a human donor with Susac syndrome. CDR3s include the opening cysteine and the closing phenylalanine or tryptophan. The order of the fields is J gene, V gene, clone size, D gene, CDR3 protein, CDR3 DNA. D genes are given only for firm matches. Expanded clones get a size class; other rows say once, few or many, or leave the size out.

J: TRBJ2-3
V: TRBV24-1
size: .
D: .
CDR3: CATSLGDTQYF
DNA: TGTGCCACCAGTCTCGGGGATACGCAGTATTTT

J: TRBJ1-2
V: TRBV27
size: .
D: TRBD1
CDR3: CASRTLDRVYGYTF
DNA: TGTGCCAGCAGAACCCTAGACAGGGTCTATGGCTACACCTTC

J: TRBJ1-5
V: TRBV20-1
size: .
D: TRBD1
CDR3: CSANTGGNQPQHF
DNA: TGCAGTGCTAATACAGGGGGCAATCAGCCCCAGCATTTT

J: TRBJ2-3
V: TRBV2
size: .
D: .
CDR3: CASGYTDTQYF
DNA: TGTGCCAGCGGTTACACAGATACGCAGTATTTT

J: TRBJ1-5
V: TRBV24-1
size: .
D: .
CDR3: CATSEAGHSQPQHF
DNA: TGTGCCACCAGTGAAGCGGGACATAGTCAGCCCCAGCATTTT

J: TRBJ2-1
V: TRBV4-1
size: .
D: .
CDR3: CASSQEIVGGEQFF
DNA: TGCGCCAGCAGCCAAGAAATAGTAGGAGGTGAGCAGTTCTTC

J: TRBJ1-4
V: TRBV2
size: .
D: TRBD1
CDR3: CASSAYRGGNEKLFF
DNA: TGTGCCAGCAGTGCCTACAGGGGTGGGAATGAAAAACTGTTTTTT

J: TRBJ1-2
V: TRBV6-1
size: once
D: .
CDR3: CASSRPGDGYTF
DNA: TGTGCCAGCAGTCGCCCGGGGGATGGCTACACCTTC

J: TRBJ2-7
V: TRBV4-1
size: .
D: .
CDR3: CASSQKDRYEQYF
DNA: TGCGCCAGCAGCCAAAAAGACAGATACGAGCAGTACTTC

J: TRBJ2-1
V: TRBV7-9
size: once
D: TRBD2
CDR3: CASSLPGTSEMHEQFF
DNA: TGTGCCAGCAGCTTACCTGGGACTAGCGAAATGCATGAGCAGTTCTTC

J: TRBJ1-2
V: TRBV20-1
size: .
D: TRBD1
CDR3: CSASTGDGYGYTF
DNA: TGCAGTGCTAGTACAGGGGATGGCTATGGCTACACCTTC

J: TRBJ1-2
V: TRBV28
size: .
D: TRBD1
CDR3: CASSSFTGVGGYTF
DNA: TGTGCCAGCAGCTCATTTACAGGGGTGGGCGGCTACACCTTC

J: TRBJ2-7
V: TRBV7-2
size: .
D: .
CDR3: CASSLLSLRAVYEQYF
DNA: TGTGCCAGCAGCTTACTCTCACTCCGGGCTGTATACGAGCAGTACTTC

J: TRBJ1-3
V: TRBV20-1
size: once
D: .
CDR3: CSARDMDRGNTIYF
DNA: TGCAGTGCTAGAGATATGGACAGAGGAAACACCATATATTTT

J: TRBJ1-2
V: TRBV29-1
size: .
D: .
CDR3: CSVTDGGYGYTF
DNA: TGCAGCGTTACGGACGGAGGCTATGGCTACACCTTC

J: TRBJ2-3
V: TRBV4-3
size: .
D: .
CDR3: CASSYKGMGRRGDTQYF
DNA: TGCGCCAGCAGCTACAAGGGTATGGGTCGGAGGGGAGATACGCAGTATTTT

J: TRBJ2-5
V: TRBV5-1
size: .
D: .
CDR3: CASSLEVMATQETQYF
DNA: TGCGCCAGCAGCTTGGAAGTTATGGCTACCCAAGAGACCCAGTACTTC

J: TRBJ2-2
V: TRBV20-1
size: .
D: .
CDR3: CSARDLTDANTGELFF
DNA: TGCAGTGCTAGAGATTTGACAGACGCGAACACCGGGGAGCTGTTTTTT

J: TRBJ2-4
V: TRBV28
size: .
D: TRBD1
CDR3: CASSFGGQPAAKNIQYF
DNA: TGTGCCAGCAGTTTTGGGGGACAGCCGGCGGCCAAAAACATTCAGTACTTC

J: TRBJ2-7
V: TRBV29-1
size: .
D: .
CDR3: CSVSGGSHYEQYF
DNA: TGCAGCGTTAGCGGAGGTTCCCACTACGAGCAGTACTTC

J: TRBJ1-5
V: TRBV28
size: .
D: .
CDR3: CASSLTWGREPQHF
DNA: TGTGCCAGCAGTTTAACATGGGGCAGGGAGCCCCAGCATTTT

J: TRBJ2-2
V: TRBV19
size: .
D: .
CDR3: CASNSRGGELFF
DNA: TGTGCCAGCAATTCAAGGGGCGGGGAGCTGTTTTTT

J: TRBJ2-7
V: TRBV30
size: .
D: .
CDR3: CAWQDTPGLTYEQYF
DNA: TGTGCCTGGCAAGACACGCCGGGGCTTACCTACGAGCAGTACTTC

J: TRBJ2-7
V: TRBV2
size: .
D: TRBD1
CDR3: CAVEGQGSYEQYF
DNA: TGTGCCGTGGAGGGACAGGGTTCCTACGAGCAGTACTTC

J: TRBJ2-7
V: TRBV20-1
size: .
D: TRBD1
CDR3: CSAEDRGSYEQYF
DNA: TGCAGTGCTGAGGACAGGGGGTCCTACGAGCAGTACTTC

J: TRBJ2-5
V: TRBV20-1
size: .
D: TRBD2
CDR3: CSASGGETQYF
DNA: TGCAGTGCTAGCGGGGGGGAGACCCAGTACTTC

J: TRBJ2-1
V: TRBV7-9
size: .
D: TRBD1
CDR3: CASSFPADRGEYNEQFF
DNA: TGTGCCAGCAGCTTCCCTGCAGACAGGGGCGAATACAATGAGCAGTTCTTC

J: TRBJ1-4
V: TRBV5-1
size: .
D: .
CDR3: CASSLEGATNEKLFF
DNA: TGCGCCAGCAGCTTGGAGGGGGCAACTAATGAAAAACTGTTTTTT

J: TRBJ1-1
V: TRBV19
size: .
D: .
CDR3: CASSIVVRPTDEAFF
DNA: TGTGCCAGTAGTATAGTTGTTAGGCCGACAGATGAAGCTTTCTTT

J: TRBJ2-7
V: TRBV7-2
size: .
D: .
CDR3: CASSLVDLYEQYF
DNA: TGTGCCAGCAGCTTAGTTGACCTCTACGAGCAGTACTTC

J: TRBJ2-5
V: TRBV9
size: .
D: .
CDR3: CASSVAYQSGETQYF
DNA: TGTGCCAGCAGCGTAGCTTACCAGTCGGGAGAGACCCAGTACTTC

J: TRBJ2-7
V: TRBV20-1
size: .
D: TRBD2
CDR3: CSARPTSGVSYYEQYF
DNA: TGCAGTGCTAGACCGACTAGCGGCGTTTCCTACTACGAGCAGTACTTC

J: TRBJ2-1
V: TRBV4-1
size: .
D: .
CDR3: CASSPRGKYNEQFF
DNA: TGCGCCAGCTCCCCCAGGGGCAAGTACAATGAGCAGTTCTTC

J: TRBJ2-4
V: TRBV29-1
size: .
D: .
CDR3: CSVEGGNIQYF
DNA: TGCAGCGTTGAAGGGGGAAACATTCAGTACTTC

J: TRBJ1-2
V: TRBV27
size: .
D: .
CDR3: CATASREEGYGYTF
DNA: TGTGCCACCGCTTCCAGGGAAGAAGGATATGGCTACACCTTC

J: TRBJ1-2
V: TRBV27
size: .
D: .
CDR3: CASWGQDWRYTF
DNA: TGTGCCAGCTGGGGTCAGGACTGGCGGTACACCTTC

J: TRBJ2-7
V: TRBV6-5
size: .
D: TRBD1
CDR3: CASSLGQGSNEQYF
DNA: TGTGCCAGCAGCCTTGGACAGGGCAGCAACGAGCAGTACTTC

J: TRBJ1-2
V: TRBV3-1
size: .
D: TRBD1
CDR3: CASSPMSDRGRNYGYTF
DNA: TGTGCCAGCAGCCCTATGTCGGACAGGGGTCGCAACTATGGCTACACCTTC

J: TRBJ1-5
V: TRBV4-1
size: once
D: .
CDR3: CASSQENQQPQHF
DNA: TGCGCCAGCAGCCAAGAAAATCAACAGCCCCAGCATTTT

J: TRBJ2-1
V: TRBV5-6
size: .
D: .
CDR3: CASSPGTPTGKGQFF
DNA: TGTGCCAGCAGCCCCGGGACACCGACCGGGAAAGGGCAGTTCTTC

J: TRBJ2-5
V: TRBV11-2
size: .
D: .
CDR3: CASSLKRPETQYF
DNA: TGTGCCAGCAGCTTAAAGCGTCCAGAGACCCAGTACTTC

J: TRBJ2-5
V: TRBV9
size: .
D: .
CDR3: CASSVGGPSGETQYF
DNA: TGTGCCAGCAGCGTAGGGGGGCCTAGTGGTGAGACCCAGTACTTC

J: TRBJ2-5
V: TRBV4-3
size: .
D: TRBD2
CDR3: CASSQGTSESETQYF
DNA: TGCGCCAGCAGCCAAGGGACTAGCGAGTCAGAGACCCAGTACTTC

J: TRBJ1-2
V: TRBV19
size: once
D: TRBD1
CDR3: CASWDRSQLFYGYTF
DNA: TGTGCCAGTTGGGACAGATCTCAACTGTTCTATGGCTACACCTTC

J: TRBJ2-7
V: TRBV1
size: once
D: .
CDR3: CTSSQVARDRPYEQYF
DNA: TGCACCAGCAGCCAAGTGGCCCGGGACAGGCCCTACGAGCAGTACTTC

J: TRBJ2-5
V: TRBV4-2
size: .
D: TRBD2
CDR3: CASSPESGGGETQYF
DNA: TGTGCCAGCAGCCCCGAAAGCGGGGGTGGCGAGACCCAGTACTTC

J: TRBJ2-2
V: TRBV4-2
size: .
D: TRBD2
CDR3: CASSQDWAGGPNTGELFF
DNA: TGTGCCAGCAGCCAAGATTGGGCGGGGGGACCGAACACCGGGGAGCTGTTTTTT

J: TRBJ1-2
V: TRBV5-1
size: few
D: TRBD1
CDR3: CASSPRQGWSYGYTF
DNA: TGCGCCAGCAGCCCCCGACAGGGATGGAGCTATGGCTACACCTTC

J: TRBJ2-7
V: TRBV7-9
size: .
D: .
CDR3: CASSPNVRGASYEQYF
DNA: TGTGCCAGCAGCCCCAACGTGAGGGGCGCGTCCTACGAGCAGTACTTC

J: TRBJ1-2
V: TRBV13
size: .
D: .
CDR3: CASSLRDQGFYGYTF
DNA: TGTGCCAGCAGCTTAAGGGACCAGGGGTTCTATGGCTACACCTTC

J: TRBJ1-2
V: TRBV12-3/TRBV12-4
size: .
D: .
CDR3: CASSSAFGLNYGYTF
DNA: TGTGCCAGCAGTTCGGCTTTTGGGCTGAACTATGGCTACACCTTC

J: TRBJ2-6
V: TRBV7-9
size: .
D: .
CDR3: CASSRNSGANVLTF
DNA: TGTGCCAGCAGTCGGAACTCTGGGGCCAACGTCCTGACTTTC

J: TRBJ2-7
V: TRBV27
size: .
D: TRBD1
CDR3: CASSSTGGFIYEQYF
DNA: TGTGCCAGCAGTTCAACAGGGGGGTTCATTTACGAGCAGTACTTC

J: TRBJ2-7
V: TRBV20-1
size: .
D: .
CDR3: CSVSWGALFFEQYF
DNA: TGCAGTGTATCTTGGGGGGCTCTCTTTTTCGAGCAGTACTTC

J: TRBJ2-7
V: TRBV4-3
size: .
D: .
CDR3: CASSRRGNYEQYF
DNA: TGCGCCAGCAGCCGGAGAGGAAACTACGAGCAGTACTTC

J: TRBJ1-4
V: TRBV7-9
size: .
D: .
CDR3: CASSHNEKLFF
DNA: TGTGCCAGCAGCCACAATGAAAAACTGTTTTTT

J: TRBJ2-1
V: TRBV3-1
size: .
D: .
CDR3: CASSQVGSNEQFF
DNA: TGTGCCAGCAGCCAAGTGGGTAGTAATGAGCAGTTCTTC